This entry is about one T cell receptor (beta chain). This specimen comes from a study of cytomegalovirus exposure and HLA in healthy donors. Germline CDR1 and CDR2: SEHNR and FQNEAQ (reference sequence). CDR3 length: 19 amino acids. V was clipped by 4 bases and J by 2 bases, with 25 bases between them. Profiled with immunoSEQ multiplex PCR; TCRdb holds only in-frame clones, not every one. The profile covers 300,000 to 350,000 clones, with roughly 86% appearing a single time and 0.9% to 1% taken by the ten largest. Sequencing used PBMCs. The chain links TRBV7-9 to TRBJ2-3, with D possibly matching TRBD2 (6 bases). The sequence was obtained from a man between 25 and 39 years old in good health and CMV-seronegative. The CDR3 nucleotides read TGTGCCAGCAGCTCGACTCGCGTACCTAGCGTTCAAATCACAGATACGCAGTATTTT. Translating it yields CASSSTRVPSVQITDTQYF.